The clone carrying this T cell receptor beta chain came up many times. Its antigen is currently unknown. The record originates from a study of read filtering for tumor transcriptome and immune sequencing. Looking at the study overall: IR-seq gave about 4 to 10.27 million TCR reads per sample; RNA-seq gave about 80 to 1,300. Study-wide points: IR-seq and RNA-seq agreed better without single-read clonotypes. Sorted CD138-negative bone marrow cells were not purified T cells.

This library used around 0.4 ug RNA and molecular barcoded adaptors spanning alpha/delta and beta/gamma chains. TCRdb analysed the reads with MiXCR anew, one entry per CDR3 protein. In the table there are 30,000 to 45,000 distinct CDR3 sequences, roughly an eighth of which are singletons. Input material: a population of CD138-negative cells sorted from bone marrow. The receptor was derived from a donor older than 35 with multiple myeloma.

CDR3 amino acids: CASSEFGDSPLHF. For the CDR3, the DNA is TGCGCCAGCAGTGAATTTGGAGATTCACCCCTCCACTTT. The V call is TRBV10-2, the J call TRBJ1-6; D is undetermined. CDR3 length: 13 amino acids. Trimming left V 3 bases short and J 8 bases short, with 8 bases between. Per germline, CDR1 WSHSY and CDR2 SAAADI.